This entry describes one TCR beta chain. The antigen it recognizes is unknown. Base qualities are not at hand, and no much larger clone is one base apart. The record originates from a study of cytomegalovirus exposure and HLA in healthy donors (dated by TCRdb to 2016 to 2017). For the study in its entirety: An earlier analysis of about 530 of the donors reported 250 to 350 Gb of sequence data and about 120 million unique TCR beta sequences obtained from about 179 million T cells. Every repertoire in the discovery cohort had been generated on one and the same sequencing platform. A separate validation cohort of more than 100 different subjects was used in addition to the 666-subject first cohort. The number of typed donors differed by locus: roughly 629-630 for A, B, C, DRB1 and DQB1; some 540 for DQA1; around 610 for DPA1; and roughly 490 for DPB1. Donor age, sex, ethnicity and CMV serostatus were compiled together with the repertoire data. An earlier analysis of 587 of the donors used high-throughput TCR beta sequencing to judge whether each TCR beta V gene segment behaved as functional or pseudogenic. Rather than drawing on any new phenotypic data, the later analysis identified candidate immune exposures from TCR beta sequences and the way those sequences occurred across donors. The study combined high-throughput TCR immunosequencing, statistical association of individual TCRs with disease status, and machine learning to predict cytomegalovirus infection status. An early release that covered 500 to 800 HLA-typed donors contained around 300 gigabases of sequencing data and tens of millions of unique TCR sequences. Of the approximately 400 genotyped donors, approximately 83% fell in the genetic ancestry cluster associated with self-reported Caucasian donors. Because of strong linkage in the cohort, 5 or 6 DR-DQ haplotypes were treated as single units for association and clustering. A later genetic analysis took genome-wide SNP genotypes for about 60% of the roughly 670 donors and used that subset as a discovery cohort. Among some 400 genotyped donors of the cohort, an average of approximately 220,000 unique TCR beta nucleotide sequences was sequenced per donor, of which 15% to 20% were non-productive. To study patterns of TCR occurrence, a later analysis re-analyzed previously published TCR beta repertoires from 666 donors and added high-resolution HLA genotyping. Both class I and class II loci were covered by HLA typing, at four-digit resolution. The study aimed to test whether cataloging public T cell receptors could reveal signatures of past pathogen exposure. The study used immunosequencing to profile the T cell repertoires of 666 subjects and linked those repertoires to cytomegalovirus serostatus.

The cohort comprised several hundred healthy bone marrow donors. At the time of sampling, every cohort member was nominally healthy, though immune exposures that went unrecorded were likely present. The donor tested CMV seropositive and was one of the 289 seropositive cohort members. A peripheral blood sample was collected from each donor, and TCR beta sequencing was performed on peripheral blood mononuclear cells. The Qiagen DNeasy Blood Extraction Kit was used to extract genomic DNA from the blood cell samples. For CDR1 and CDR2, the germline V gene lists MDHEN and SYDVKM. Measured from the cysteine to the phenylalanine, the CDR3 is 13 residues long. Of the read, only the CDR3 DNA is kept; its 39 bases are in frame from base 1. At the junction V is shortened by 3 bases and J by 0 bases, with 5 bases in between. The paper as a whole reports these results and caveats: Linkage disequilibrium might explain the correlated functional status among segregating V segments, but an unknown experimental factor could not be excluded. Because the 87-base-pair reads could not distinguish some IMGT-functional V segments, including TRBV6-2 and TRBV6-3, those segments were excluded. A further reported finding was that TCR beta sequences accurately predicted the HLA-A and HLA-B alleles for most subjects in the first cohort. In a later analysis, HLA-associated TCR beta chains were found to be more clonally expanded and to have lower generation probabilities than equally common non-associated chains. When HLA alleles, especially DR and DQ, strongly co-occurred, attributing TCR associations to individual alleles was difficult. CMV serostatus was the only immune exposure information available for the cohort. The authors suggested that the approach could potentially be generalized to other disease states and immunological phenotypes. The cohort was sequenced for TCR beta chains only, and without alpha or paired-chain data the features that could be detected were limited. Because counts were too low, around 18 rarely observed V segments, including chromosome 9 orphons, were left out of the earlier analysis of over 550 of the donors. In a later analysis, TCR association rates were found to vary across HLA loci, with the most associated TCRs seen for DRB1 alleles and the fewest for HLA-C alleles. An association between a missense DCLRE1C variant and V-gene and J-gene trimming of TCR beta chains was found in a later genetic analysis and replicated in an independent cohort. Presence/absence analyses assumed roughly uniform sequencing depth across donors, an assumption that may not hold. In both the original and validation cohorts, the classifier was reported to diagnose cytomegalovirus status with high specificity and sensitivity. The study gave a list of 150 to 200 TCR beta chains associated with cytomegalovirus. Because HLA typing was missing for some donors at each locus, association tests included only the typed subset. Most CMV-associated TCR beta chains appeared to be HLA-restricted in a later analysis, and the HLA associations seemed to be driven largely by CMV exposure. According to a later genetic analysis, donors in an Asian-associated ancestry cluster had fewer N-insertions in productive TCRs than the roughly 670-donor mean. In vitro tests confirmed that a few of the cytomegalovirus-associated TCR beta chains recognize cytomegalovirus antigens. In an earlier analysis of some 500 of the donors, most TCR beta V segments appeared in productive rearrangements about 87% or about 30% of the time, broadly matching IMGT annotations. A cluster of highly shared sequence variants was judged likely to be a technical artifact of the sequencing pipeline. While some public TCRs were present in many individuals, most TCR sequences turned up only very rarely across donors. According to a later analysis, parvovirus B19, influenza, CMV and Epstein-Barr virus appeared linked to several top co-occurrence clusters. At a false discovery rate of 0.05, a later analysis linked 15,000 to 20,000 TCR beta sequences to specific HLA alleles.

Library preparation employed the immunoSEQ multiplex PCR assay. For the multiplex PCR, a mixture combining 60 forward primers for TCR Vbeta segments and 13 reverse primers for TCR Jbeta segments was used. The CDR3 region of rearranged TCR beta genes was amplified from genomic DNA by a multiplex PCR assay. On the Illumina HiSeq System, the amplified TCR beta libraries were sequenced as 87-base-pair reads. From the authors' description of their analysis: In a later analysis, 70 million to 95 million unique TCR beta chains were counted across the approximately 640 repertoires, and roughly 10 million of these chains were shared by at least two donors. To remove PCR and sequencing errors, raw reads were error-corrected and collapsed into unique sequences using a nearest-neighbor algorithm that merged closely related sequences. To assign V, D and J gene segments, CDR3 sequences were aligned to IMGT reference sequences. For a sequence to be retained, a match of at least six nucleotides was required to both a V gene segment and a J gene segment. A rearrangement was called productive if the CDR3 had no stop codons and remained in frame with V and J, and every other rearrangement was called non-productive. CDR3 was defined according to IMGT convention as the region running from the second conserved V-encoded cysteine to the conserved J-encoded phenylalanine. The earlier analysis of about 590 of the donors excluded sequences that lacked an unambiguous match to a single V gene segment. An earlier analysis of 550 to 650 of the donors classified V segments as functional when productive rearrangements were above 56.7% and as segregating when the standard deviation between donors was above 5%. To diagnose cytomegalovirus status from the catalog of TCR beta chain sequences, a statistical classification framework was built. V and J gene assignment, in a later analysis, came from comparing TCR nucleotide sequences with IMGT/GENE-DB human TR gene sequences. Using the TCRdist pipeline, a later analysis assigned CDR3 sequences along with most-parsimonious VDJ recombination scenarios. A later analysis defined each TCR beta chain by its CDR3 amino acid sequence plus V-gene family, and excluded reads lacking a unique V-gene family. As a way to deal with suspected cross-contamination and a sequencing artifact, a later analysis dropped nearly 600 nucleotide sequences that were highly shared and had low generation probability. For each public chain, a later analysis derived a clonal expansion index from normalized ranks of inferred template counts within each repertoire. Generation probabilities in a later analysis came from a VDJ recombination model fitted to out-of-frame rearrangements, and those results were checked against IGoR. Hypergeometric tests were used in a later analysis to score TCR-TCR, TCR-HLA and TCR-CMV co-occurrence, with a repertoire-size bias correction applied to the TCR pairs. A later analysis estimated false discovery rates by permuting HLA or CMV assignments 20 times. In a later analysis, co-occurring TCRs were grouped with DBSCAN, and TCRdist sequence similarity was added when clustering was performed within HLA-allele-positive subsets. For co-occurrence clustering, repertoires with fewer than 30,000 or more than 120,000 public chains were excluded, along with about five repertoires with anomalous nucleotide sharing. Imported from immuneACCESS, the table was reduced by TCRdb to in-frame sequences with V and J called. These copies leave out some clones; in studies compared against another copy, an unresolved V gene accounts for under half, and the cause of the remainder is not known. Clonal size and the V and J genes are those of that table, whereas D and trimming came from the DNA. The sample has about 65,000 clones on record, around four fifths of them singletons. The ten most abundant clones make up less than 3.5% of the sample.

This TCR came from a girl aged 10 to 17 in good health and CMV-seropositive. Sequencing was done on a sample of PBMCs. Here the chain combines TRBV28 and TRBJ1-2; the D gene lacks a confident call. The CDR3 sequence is CASSFTTNYGYTF. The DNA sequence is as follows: TGTGCCAGCAGTTTTACAACTAACTATGGCTACACCTTC.